This T cell receptor (beta chain) was recovered during a study of CD8 T cells in ankylosing spondylitis. Study-level results: The authors reported significant enrichment of disease-linked clones in matched ankylosing spondylitis synovial fluid. One TCR beta motif, made up of eight highly homologous variants, appeared characteristic of ankylosing spondylitis blood. Those disease-linked clones were CD8+; they were also relatively rare in peripheral blood.

In the case of this clonotype: Its antigen remains unknown.

The germline gives CDR1 WNHNN, CDR2 SYGVQD (reference sequence). The CDR3 extends over 13 amino acids. Trimming stripped 4 bases from V and 5 bases from J, with 12 bases between. Libraries of TCR beta came from quantitative 5'-RACE with molecular barcodes. TCRdb re-called the 5' RACE reads with MiXCR, one entry per CDR3 protein. The sample shows around 770,000 distinct CDR3 sequences, over 9.5% of them seen only once. The sequencing input was blood, either unsorted or a sorted T cell fraction (not recorded which). The V gene is TRBV10-1, the J gene TRBJ2-7; tentative D call: TRBD2 (5 bases). The origin of this receptor is a male donor with ankylosing spondylitis. CDR3 DNA sequence: TGCGCCAGCAGTGGGACCGCCGGGGACGAGCAGTACTTC. Translated, it gives CASSGTAGDEQYF.